What follows are 23 T cell receptor beta chains derived from one specimen sequenced in a study of identical twins. TCRdb re-derived calls from the 5' RACE reads in MiXCR, one entry per CDR3 protein. The sample lists 640,000 or so distinct CDR3 sequences, 5.5% to 6.5% seen once, with roughly 1.8% in the top ten. The source material was naive T cells sorted from blood. The receptor source for this set is a man younger than 35 in good health.

The rearrangement uses TRBV7-9 and TRBJ2-1; D is possibly TRBD1 (5 bases). The germline gives CDR1 SEHNR, CDR2 FQNEAQ (reference sequence). The CDR3 consists of 11 residues. The germline V and J ends were trimmed by 8 bases and 6 bases, with 8 bases remaining between them. This CDR3 is CASWGGNEQFF. The CDR3 nucleotides are TGTGCCAGCTGGGGCGGCAATGAGCAGTTCTTC.

The genes are TRBV9 and TRBJ2-3; D perhaps matches TRBD2 (6 bases). Trimming stripped 5 bases from V and 4 bases from J, with 17 bases between. This CDR3 spans 15 amino acids. CDR1 and CDR2 (germline): SGDLS, YYNGEE. This CDR3 is CASRYLRESPDTQYF. DNA of the CDR3: TGTGCCAGCAGGTATCTCCGGGAGTCCCCAGATACGCAGTATTTT. Combining the CDR3 with reference TRBV9 and TRBJ2-3 gives the whole variable domain DSGVTQTPKHLITATGQRVTLRCSPRSGDLSVYWYQQSLDQGLQFLIQYYNGEERAKGNILERFSAQQFPDLHSELNLSSLELGDSALYFCASRYLRESPDTQYFGPGTRLTVL.

This clonotype appeared a few times. The chain uses TRBV15 and TRBJ2-7, with D possibly called TRBD1 or TRBD2 (5 bases each). This CDR3 contains 16 residues. CDR1 and CDR2 (germline): LNHNV, YYDKDF (reference sequence). The V and J ends lost 3 bases and 0 bases respectively, with 15 bases between them. The CDR3 loop is CATSRRGVTSSYEQYF. DNA of the CDR3: TGTGCCACCAGCAGGAGAGGGGTTACAAGCTCCTACGAGCAGTACTTC.

This clonotype has ten or more counts. The chain has TRBV12-3 or TRBV12-4 and TRBJ2-7, with 8 bases that match TRBD2. V lost 4 bases and J lost 2; bases outside the gene matches: 4. This CDR3 comprises 14 residues. For the CDR3, the DNA is TGTGCCAGCAGTTCGACTAGCGCTACCTACGAGCAGTACTTC. Translated: CASSSTSATYEQYF.

This clonotype showed up many times. J is TRBJ2-3 and V is TRBV4-1; the match to TRBD2 covers 7 bases. The CDR3 length is 16 residues. Germline lookup yields CDR1 MGHRA and CDR2 YSYEKL. The V gene end was trimmed by 5 bases and the J gene end by 2 bases; junction bases not matched to a gene: 10. The CDR3 loop is CASSARERGPTDTQYF. CDR3 sequence (DNA): TGCGCCAGCAGCGCGCGAGAGCGGGGCCCCACAGATACGCAGTATTTT.

This clonotype was observed a handful of times. The CDR3, as DNA: TGCGCCAGCAGCACGACAGGGGCTGGGGAGACCCAGTACTTC. Encoded protein: CASSTTGAGETQYF. This chain connects TRBV5-1 to TRBJ2-5; 8 bases are shared with TRBD1. The germline V gene has CDR1 SGHRS and CDR2 YFSETQ. V lost 4 bases, J lost 5 bases, and 7 bases stayed unmatched. The CDR3 sequence is 14 residues long.

Regarding this clonotype: An end of the junction differs from the germline gene, which may be a read error. The rearrangement joins TRBV3-1 to TRBJ2-1, with D hard to call. Germline V lookup: CDR1 LGHDT, CDR2 YNNKEL (reference sequence). The CDR3 spans 12 residues. CDR3 nucleotides: TGTGCCAGCAGCCGCCTTTTGGGTGAGCAGTCCTTC. This gives the protein CASSRLLGEQSF.

The chain carries TRBV11-2 and TRBJ2-7; 9 nucleotides agree with TRBD1. This CDR3 is 15 amino acids long. Trimming at V came to 1 base and at J to 4 bases, leaving 5 bases not matched to a gene. Germline V gene sequence: CDR1 SGHAT, CDR2 FQNNGV. Written as DNA, the CDR3 is TGTGCCAGCAGCTTAGTTGGGACAGGGCTTTACGAGCAGTACGTC. As protein: CASSLVGTGLYEQYV.

This clonotype was observed many times. The V call is TRBV20-1, the J call TRBJ2-1; D tentatively reads TRBD1 or TRBD2 (5 bases each). The CDR3 is made up of 15 amino acids. The germline gives CDR1 DFQATT, CDR2 SNEGSKA (reference sequence). V was pared by 6 bases and J by 0 bases, with 15 bases between. The CDR3 loop reads CSAKSGTASYNEQFF. CDR3 DNA: TGCAGTGCCAAGTCAGGGACCGCCTCCTACAATGAGCAGTTCTTC.

This clonotype was observed at least ten times. The rearrangement joins TRBV28 to TRBJ2-7; D may be TRBD2 (6 bases). The CDR3 consists of 15 residues. Deletions cut 3 bases from V and 4 bases from J, with 16 bases between. Germline V gene sequence: CDR1 MDHEN, CDR2 SYDVKM. In nucleotides, the CDR3 is TGTGCCAGCAGTTTCCCGGGAGCGGGTCTTTACGAGCAGTACTTC. Translating it yields CASSFPGAGLYEQYF.

This clonotype was counted at least ten times. This chain joins TRBV20-1 and TRBJ2-2; the D is unclear. V was cut by 3 bases and J by 1 base, with 3 bases left in between. The CDR3 has 12 residues. In germline, CDR1 is DFQATT, CDR2 SNEGSKA (reference sequence). In DNA, the CDR3 is TGCAGTGCTAGCAGGAACACCGGGGAGCTGTTTTTT. As protein: CSASRNTGELFF.

This sequence joins TRBV5-1 and TRBJ2-7, with 7 bases matching TRBD2. The CDR3 has 15 amino acids. The V gene's germline CDR1 is SGHRS and CDR2 YFSETQ. V was clipped by 0 bases and J by 3 bases; unmatched bases: 6. Here the CDR3 reads CASSLGGAGIYEQYF. CDR3 sequence (DNA): TGCGCCAGCAGCTTGGGAGGAGCGGGAATCTACGAGCAGTACTTC.

The gene calls are TRBV5-1 and TRBJ2-7; D not resolved. Trimming cost V 0 bases and J 7 bases, with 14 bases left between them. CDR1 and CDR2 from the germline V gene are SGHRS and YFSETQ. There are 14 residues in the CDR3. CDR3 sequence (DNA): TGCGCCAGCAGCTTGGGAGGACCATCTGGGGAGCAGTACGTC. As protein: CASSLGGPSGEQYV.

The chain joins TRBV9 to TRBJ2-1; D might be TRBD2 (6 bases). In germline, CDR1 is SGDLS, CDR2 YYNGEE. Trimming cost V 6 bases and J 2 bases, with 21 bases left between them. This CDR3 comprises 17 residues. The CDR3 loop reads CASTITPGGSPYNEQFF. CDR3 DNA: TGTGCCAGCACCATCACACCCGGAGGGTCCCCCTACAATGAGCAGTTCTTC.

This clonotype was counted a few times. The chain joins TRBV29-1 to TRBJ1-1; D gene ambiguous. Trimming removed 5 bases from V and 6 bases from J, with 7 bases in between. The CDR3 is 10 residues long. Per the germline V gene, CDR1 is SQVTM and CDR2 is ANQGSEA. The CDR3 loop is CSVSGAEAFF. The CDR3 nucleotides read TGCAGCGTTTCAGGAGCTGAAGCTTTCTTT. The full variable domain, with the rest looked up from reference TRBV29-1 and TRBJ1-1, is SAVISQKPSRDICQRGTSLTIQCQVDSQVTMMFWYRQQPGQSLTLIATANQGSEATYESGFVIDKFPISRPNLTFSTLTVSNMSPEDSSIYLCSVSGAEAFFGQGTRLTVV.

The chain carries TRBV12-3 or TRBV12-4 and TRBJ2-7, with a weak D call TRBD2 (6 bases). Trimming left V 1 base short and J 3 bases short, with 13 bases between. CDR3 length: 15 amino acids. The CDR3 loop is CASSLESGVYYEQYF. CDR3 in DNA: TGTGCCAGCAGTTTAGAATCGGGGGTCTACTACGAGCAGTACTTC.

This rearrangement joins TRBV20-1 to TRBJ1-1; no clear D. V shed 3 bases and J shed 1 base, with 9 bases lying between them. There are 13 residues in the CDR3. Per the germline V gene, CDR1 is DFQATT and CDR2 is SNEGSKA (reference sequence). CDR3 DNA sequence: TGCAGTGCTAGTGAGGGAACGAACACTGAAGCTTTCTTT. Its translation is CSASEGTNTEAFF.

This clonotype was found a few times. One junction end disagrees with the germline gene, perhaps due to a read error. The gene calls are TRBV18 and TRBJ2-1, with D perhaps being TRBD1 or TRBD2 (5 bases each). The V gene's germline CDR1 is KGHSH and CDR2 LQKENI. There are 12 residues in the CDR3. CDR3 in DNA: TGTGCCAGCTCCGACCCGGGACCTGGGGAGATCTTC. As protein: CASSDPGPGEIF. Full variable domain (remainder filled in from reference TRBV18 and TRBJ2-1): NAGVMQNPRHLVRRRGQEARLRCSPMKGHSHVYWYRQLPEEGLKFMVYLQKENIIDESGMPKERFSAEFPKEGPSILRIQQVVRGDSAAYFCASSDPGPGEIFGPGTRLTVL.

This clonotype occurred many times. The CDR3 nucleotides read TGCGCCAGCAGCGTCAGGGGCGATGGCTACACCTTC. Protein sequence: CASSVRGDGYTF. The J gene is TRBJ1-2, the V gene TRBV5-1; D is possibly TRBD1 (6 bases). Per the germline V gene, CDR1 is SGHRS and CDR2 is YFSETQ. With 4 bases removed from V and 6 bases from J, the gap between germline ends came to 10 bases. This CDR3 spans 12 amino acids.

In this sample, this clonotype turned up many times. This chain links TRBV29-1 with TRBJ1-1; 11 bases line up with TRBD1. CDR3 length: 13 residues. Germline loops: CDR1 SQVTM, CDR2 ANQGSEA. The trim removed 7 bases at V and 4 bases at J, leaving 5 bases unmatched. Written as DNA, the CDR3 is TGCAGCGCTCGCGGGACAGGGGGCACTGAAGCTTTCTTT. Protein: CSARGTGGTEAFF. Looking up the rest from reference TRBV29-1 and TRBJ1-1 gives the full variable domain: SAVISQKPSRDICQRGTSLTIQCQVDSQVTMMFWYRQQPGQSLTLIATANQGSEATYESGFVIDKFPISRPNLTFSTLTVSNMSPEDSSIYLCSARGTGGTEAFFGQGTRLTVV.

This clonotype was picked up many times. The chain recombines TRBV5-1 with TRBJ2-1, with 11 nucleotides matching TRBD2. Per the germline V gene, CDR1 is SGHRS and CDR2 is YFSETQ. CDR3 length equals 14 residues. J gave up 0 bases and V 8 bases, and 1 base lay outside the gene matches. CDR3 loop: CASSGRASYNEQFF. CDR3 nucleotides: TGCGCCAGTAGCGGGAGGGCCTCCTACAATGAGCAGTTCTTC.

This clonotype has at least ten counts. The CDR3 bases are TGTGCCAGCAGCCAAGATCTCGGCAGGGGCAATGATTCACCCCTCCACTTT. This codes for CASSQDLGRGNDSPLHF. The chain employs TRBV4-2 and TRBJ1-6; weak D call: TRBD1 (6 bases). Trimming left V 0 bases short and J 8 bases short, with 17 bases between. Looked up from germline, CDR1 is LGHNA and CDR2 is YNFKEQ. This CDR3 comprises 17 residues.

This clonotype was picked up many times. Written as DNA, the CDR3 is TGTGCCAGCAGCTTATTAGGTAGCCCAAGCGTGGGCAATGAGCAGTTCTTC. This codes for CASSLLGSPSVGNEQFF. The V call is TRBV11-2, the J call TRBJ2-1, with unresolved D. Germline V gene lookup returns CDR1 SGHAT and CDR2 FQNNGV. V was trimmed by 2 bases and J by 6 bases, leaving 20 bases between them. The CDR3 covers 17 residues. Combining the CDR3 with reference TRBV11-2 and TRBJ2-1 gives the whole variable domain EAGVAQSPRYKIIEKRQSVAFWCNPISGHATLYWYQQILGQGPKLLIQFQNNGVVDDSQLPKDRFSAERLKGVDSTLKIQPAKLEDSAVYLCASSLLGSPSVGNEQFFGPGTRLTVL.